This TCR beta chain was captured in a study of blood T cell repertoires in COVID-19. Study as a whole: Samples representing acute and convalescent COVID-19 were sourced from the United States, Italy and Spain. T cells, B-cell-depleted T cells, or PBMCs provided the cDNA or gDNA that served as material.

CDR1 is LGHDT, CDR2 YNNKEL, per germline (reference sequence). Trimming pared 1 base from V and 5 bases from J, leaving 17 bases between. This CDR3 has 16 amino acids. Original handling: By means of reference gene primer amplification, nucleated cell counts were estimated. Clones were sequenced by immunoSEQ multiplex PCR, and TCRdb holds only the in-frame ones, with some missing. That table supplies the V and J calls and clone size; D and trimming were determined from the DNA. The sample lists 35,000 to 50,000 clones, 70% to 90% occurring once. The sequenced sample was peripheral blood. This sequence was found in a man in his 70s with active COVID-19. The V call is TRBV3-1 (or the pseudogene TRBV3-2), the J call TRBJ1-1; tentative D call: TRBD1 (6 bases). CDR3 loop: CASSQAGGGLGTEAFF. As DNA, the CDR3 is TGTGCCAGCAGCCAAGCGGGCGGGGGGCTTGGTACTGAAGCTTTCTTT.